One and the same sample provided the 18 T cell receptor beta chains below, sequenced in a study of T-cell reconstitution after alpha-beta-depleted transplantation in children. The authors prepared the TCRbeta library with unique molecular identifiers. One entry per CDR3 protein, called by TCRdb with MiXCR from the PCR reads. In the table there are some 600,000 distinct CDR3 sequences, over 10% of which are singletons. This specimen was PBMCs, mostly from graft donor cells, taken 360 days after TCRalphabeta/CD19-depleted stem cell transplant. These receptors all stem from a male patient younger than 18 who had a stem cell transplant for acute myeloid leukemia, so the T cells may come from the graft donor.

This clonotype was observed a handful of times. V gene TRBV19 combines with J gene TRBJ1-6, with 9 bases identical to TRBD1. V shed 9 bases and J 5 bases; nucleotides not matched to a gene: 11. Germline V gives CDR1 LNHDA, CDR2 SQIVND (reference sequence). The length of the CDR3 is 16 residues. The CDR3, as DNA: TGTGCCAGCCGGGACAGGGAAGTGAAGGATAATTCACCCCTCCACTTT. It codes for CASRDREVKDNSPLHF.

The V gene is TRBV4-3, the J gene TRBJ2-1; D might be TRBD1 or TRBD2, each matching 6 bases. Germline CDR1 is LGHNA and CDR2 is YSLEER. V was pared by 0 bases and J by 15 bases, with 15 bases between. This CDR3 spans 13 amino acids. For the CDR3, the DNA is TGCGCCAGCAGCCAAGAAGGAGGGGGGAGCTTGTTCTTC. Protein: CASSQEGGGSLFF.

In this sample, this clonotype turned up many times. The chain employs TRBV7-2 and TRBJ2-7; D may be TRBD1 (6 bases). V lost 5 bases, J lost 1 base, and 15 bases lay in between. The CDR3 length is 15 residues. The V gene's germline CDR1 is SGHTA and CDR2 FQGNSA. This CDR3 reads CASSQGRGFSYEQYF. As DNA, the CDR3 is TGTGCCAGCAGCCAAGGCAGGGGTTTTTCCTACGAGCAGTACTTC.

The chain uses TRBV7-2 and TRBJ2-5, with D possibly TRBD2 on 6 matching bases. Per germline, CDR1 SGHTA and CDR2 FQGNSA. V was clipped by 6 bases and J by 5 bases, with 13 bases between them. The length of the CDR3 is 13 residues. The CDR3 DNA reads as TGTGCCAGCAGGAGGAGGGCATGGGAGACCCAGTACTTC. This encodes CASRRRAWETQYF.

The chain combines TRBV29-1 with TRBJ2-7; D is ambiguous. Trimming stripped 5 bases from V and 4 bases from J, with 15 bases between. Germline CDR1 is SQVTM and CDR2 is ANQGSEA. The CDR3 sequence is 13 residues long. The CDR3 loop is CSVSGQTLYEQYF. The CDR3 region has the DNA TGCAGCGTTTCGGGTCAGACCCTATACGAGCAGTACTTC.

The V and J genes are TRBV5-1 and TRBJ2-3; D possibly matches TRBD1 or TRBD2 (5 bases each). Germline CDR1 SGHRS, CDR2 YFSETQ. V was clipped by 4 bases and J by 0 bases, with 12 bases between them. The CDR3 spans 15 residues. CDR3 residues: CASSPGLMSTDTQYF. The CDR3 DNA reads TGCGCCAGCAGCCCGGGGCTGATGAGCACAGATACGCAGTATTTT.

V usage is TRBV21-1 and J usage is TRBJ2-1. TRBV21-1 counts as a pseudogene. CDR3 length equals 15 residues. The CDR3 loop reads CASRERSGSYNEQFF. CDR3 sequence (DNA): TGTGCCAGCAGGGAGAGGTCGGGCTCCTACAATGAGCAGTTCTTC.

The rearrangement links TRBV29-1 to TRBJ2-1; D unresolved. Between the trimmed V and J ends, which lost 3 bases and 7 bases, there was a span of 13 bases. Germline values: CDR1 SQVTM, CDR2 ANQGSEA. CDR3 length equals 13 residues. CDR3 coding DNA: TGCAGCGTTGATCCCACGGGCCTGAATGAGCAGTTCTTC. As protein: CSVDPTGLNEQFF.

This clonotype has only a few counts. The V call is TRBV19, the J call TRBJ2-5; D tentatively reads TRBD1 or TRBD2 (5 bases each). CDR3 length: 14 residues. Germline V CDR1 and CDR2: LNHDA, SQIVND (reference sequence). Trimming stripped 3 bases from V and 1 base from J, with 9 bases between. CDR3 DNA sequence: TGTGCCAGTAGTATTAGAGGGACCCAAGAGACCCAGTACTTC. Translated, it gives CASSIRGTQETQYF. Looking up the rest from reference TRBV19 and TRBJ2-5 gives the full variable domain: DGGITQSPKYLFRKEGQNVTLSCEQNLNHDAMYWYRQDPGQGLRLIYYSQIVNDFQKGDIAEGYSVSREKKESFPLTVTSAQKNPTAFYLCASSIRGTQETQYFGPGTRLLVL.

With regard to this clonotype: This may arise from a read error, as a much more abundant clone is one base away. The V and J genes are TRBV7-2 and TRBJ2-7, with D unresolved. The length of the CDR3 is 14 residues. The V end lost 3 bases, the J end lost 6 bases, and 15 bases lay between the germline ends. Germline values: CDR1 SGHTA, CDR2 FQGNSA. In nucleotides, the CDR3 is TGTGCCAGCAGCTTCTGGACGGAGACCTGCGAGCAGTACTTC. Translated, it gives CASSFWTETCEQYF.

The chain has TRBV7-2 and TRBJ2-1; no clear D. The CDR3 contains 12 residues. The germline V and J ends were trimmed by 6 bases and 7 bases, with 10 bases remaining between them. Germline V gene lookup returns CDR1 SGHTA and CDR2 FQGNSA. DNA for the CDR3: TGTGCCAGCAGACACTCTGGGAATGAGCAGTTCTTC. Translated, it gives CASRHSGNEQFF.

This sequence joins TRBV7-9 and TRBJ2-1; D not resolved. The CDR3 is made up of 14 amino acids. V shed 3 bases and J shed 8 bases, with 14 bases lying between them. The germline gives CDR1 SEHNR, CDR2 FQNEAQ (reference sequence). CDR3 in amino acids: CASSFDLETHEQFF. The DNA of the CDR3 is TGTGCCAGCAGCTTCGACTTAGAGACCCATGAGCAGTTCTTC.

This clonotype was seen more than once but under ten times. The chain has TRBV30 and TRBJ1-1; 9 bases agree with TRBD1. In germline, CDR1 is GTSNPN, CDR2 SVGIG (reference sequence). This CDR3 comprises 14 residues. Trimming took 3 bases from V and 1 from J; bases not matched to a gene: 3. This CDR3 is CAWRGTGPNTEAFF. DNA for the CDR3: TGTGCCTGGAGGGGGACAGGGCCGAACACTGAAGCTTTCTTT.

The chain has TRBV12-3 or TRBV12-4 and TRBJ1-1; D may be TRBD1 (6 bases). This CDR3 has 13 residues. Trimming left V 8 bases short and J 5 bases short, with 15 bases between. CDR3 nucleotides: TGTGCCAGCTTTCGGGGGGCGCGTACTGAAGCTTTCTTT. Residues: CASFRGARTEAFF.

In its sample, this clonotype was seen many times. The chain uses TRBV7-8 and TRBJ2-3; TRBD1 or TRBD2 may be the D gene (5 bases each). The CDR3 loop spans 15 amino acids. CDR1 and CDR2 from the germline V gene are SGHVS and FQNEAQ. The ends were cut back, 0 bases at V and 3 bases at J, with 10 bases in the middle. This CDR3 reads CASSLAGERTDTQYF. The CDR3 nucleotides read TGTGCCAGCAGCTTAGCGGGGGAGCGTACAGATACGCAGTATTTT.

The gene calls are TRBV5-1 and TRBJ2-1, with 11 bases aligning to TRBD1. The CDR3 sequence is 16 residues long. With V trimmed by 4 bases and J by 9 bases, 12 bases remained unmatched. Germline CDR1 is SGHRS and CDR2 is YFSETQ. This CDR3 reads CASSPRTGGLGGEQFF. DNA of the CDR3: TGCGCCAGCAGCCCCCGGACAGGGGGCTTGGGGGGTGAGCAGTTCTTC.

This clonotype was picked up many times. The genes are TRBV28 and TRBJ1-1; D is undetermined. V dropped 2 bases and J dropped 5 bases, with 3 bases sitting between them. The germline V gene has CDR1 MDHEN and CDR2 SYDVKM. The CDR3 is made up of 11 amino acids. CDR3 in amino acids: CASSLRTEAFF. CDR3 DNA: TGTGCCAGCAGTTTAAGGACTGAAGCTTTCTTT.

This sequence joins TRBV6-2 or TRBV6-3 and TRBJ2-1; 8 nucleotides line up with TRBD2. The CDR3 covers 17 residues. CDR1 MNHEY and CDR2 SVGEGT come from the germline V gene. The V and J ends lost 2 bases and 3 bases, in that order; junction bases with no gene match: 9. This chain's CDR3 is CASSYTKKREFYNEQFF. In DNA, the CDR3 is TGTGCCAGCAGTTACACCAAGAAGCGGGAGTTCTACAATGAGCAGTTCTTC.